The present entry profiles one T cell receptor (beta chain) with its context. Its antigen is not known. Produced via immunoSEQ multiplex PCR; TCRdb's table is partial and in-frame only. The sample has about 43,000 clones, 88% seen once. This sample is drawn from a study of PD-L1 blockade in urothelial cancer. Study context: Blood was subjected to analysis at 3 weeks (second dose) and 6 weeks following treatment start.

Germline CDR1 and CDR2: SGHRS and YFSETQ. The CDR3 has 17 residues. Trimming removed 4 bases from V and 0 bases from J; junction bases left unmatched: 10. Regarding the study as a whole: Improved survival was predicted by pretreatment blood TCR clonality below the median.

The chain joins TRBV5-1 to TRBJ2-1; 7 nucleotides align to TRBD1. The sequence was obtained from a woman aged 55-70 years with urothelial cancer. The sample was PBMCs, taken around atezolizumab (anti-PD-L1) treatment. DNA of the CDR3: TGCGCCAGCAGCGGACCGGGACAGCCCAGCTCCTACAATGAGCAGTTCTTC. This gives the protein CASSGPGQPSSYNEQFF. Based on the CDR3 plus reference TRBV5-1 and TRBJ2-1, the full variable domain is KAGVTQTPRYLIKTRGQQVTLSCSPISGHRSVSWYQQTPGQGLQFLFEYFSETQRNKGNFPGRFSGRQFSNSRSEMNVSTLELGDSALYLCASSGPGQPSSYNEQFFGPGTRLTVL.